What follows are 13 T cell receptor beta chains derived from one specimen sequenced in a study of T cell responses to AZD1222 COVID-19 vaccine. Only in-frame clones appear in the TCRdb table, and some are missing; sequencing was by immunoSEQ multiplex PCR. The sample lists over 110,000 clones, approximately 94% occurring once. Sample: peripheral blood, taken on day 0 of AZD1222 vaccination. The receptors here all came from an adult in good health.

This sequence joins TRBV5-1 and TRBJ2-1; the D gene is possibly TRBD1 (6 bases). The CDR3 length is 14 residues. Germline V gene sequence: CDR1 SGHRS, CDR2 YFSETQ. The V end was cut by 4 bases, the J end by 6 bases, with 14 bases between. In DNA form, the CDR3 reads TGCGCCAGCAGCCCCCGGACAGCGGTCAATGAGCAGTTCTTC. Its protein product is CASSPRTAVNEQFF. The full variable domain, its missing parts supplied by reference TRBV5-1 and TRBJ2-1, is KAGVTQTPRYLIKTRGQQVTLSCSPISGHRSVSWYQQTPGQGLQFLFEYFSETQRNKGNFPGRFSGRQFSNSRSEMNVSTLELGDSALYLCASSPRTAVNEQFFGPGTRLTVL.

V usage is TRBV7-2 and J usage is TRBJ2-2; TRBD2 aligns across 11 bases. CDR1 SGHTA and CDR2 FQGNSA come from the germline V gene. The CDR3 totals 16 residues. J lost 4 bases, V lost 5 bases, and 6 bases had no gene match. Here the CDR3 DNA reads TGTGCCAGCAGCCCGCGACTAGCGGGACGCACCGGGGAGCTGTTTTTT. Encoded protein: CASSPRLAGRTGELFF. Drawing the rest from reference TRBV7-2 and TRBJ2-2, the complete variable domain is GAGVSQSPSNKVTEKGKDVELRCDPISGHTALYWYRQSLGQGLEFLIYFQGNSAPDKSGLPSDRFSAERTGGSVSTLTIQRTQQEDSAVYLCASSPRLAGRTGELFFGEGSRLTVL.

V is TRBV7-9 and J is TRBJ2-2; D not certain. Germline loops: CDR1 SEHNR, CDR2 FQNEAQ (reference sequence). Trimming took 2 bases from V and 7 from J, leaving 8 bases between them. The CDR3 length is 13 residues. Written as DNA, the CDR3 is TGTGCCAGCAGCTTACGGGTGTACGGGGAGCTGTTTTTT. As protein: CASSLRVYGELFF.

The gene calls are TRBV27 and TRBJ1-4; 7 positions agree with TRBD1. CDR3 length equals 14 residues. Germline CDR1 MNHEY, CDR2 SMNVEV (reference sequence). J was trimmed by 8 bases and V by 1 base; bases with no gene match: 4. CDR3 protein: CASSLYRGGEKLFF. Written as DNA, the CDR3 is TGTGCCAGCAGTTTATACAGGGGTGGCGAAAAACTGTTTTTT. Together with reference TRBV27 and TRBJ1-4, the CDR3 gives the full variable domain: EAQVTQNPRYLITVTGKKLTVTCSQNMNHEYMSWYRQDPGLGLRQIYYSMNVEVTDKGDVPEGYKVSRKEKRNFPLILESPSPNQTSLYFCASSLYRGGEKLFFGSGTQLSVL.

V gene TRBV4-1 combines with J gene TRBJ2-5; 10 bases map to TRBD2. CDR1 is MGHRA and CDR2 is YSYEKL in the germline V gene. V shed 1 base, J shed 5 bases, and the junction held 19 bases outside the gene matches. This CDR3 comprises 20 residues. CDR3 bases: TGCGCCAGCAGCCAAGTTCCTCTTTTAGCGGGGGGAGGGCTCGGTGAGACCCAGTACTTC. It yields the protein CASSQVPLLAGGGLGETQYF.

CDR3 residues: CASRLTGSGEQYF. The DNA for the CDR3 is TGTGCCAGCAGGTTGACAGGGTCTGGCGAGCAGTACTTC. This rearrangement joins TRBV6-5 to TRBJ2-7; 7 bases are shared with TRBD1. Germline CDR1 reads MNHEY; CDR2 reads SVGAGI. The V and J ends lost 6 bases and 6 bases, in that order; junction bases with no gene match: 8. This CDR3 region has 13 residues.

The chain uses TRBV11-2 and TRBJ2-6, with unresolved D. V was shortened by 2 bases and J by 6 bases, with 8 bases between the two germline ends. The CDR3 is 14 residues long. The V gene's germline CDR1 is SGHAT and CDR2 FQNNGV. CDR3 DNA: TGTGCCAGCAGCTTACTTCTCGCGGCCAACGTCCTGACTTTC. It is translated as CASSLLLAANVLTF.

This chain connects TRBV15 to TRBJ1-2, with a weak D call TRBD1 (6 bases). This CDR3 is 14 amino acids long. The germline V and J ends were trimmed by 4 bases and 4 bases, with 13 bases remaining between them. Germline V gives CDR1 LNHNV, CDR2 YYDKDF (reference sequence). The chain's CDR3 is CATSIRGGAYGYTF. CDR3 bases: TGTGCCACCAGCATCCGGGGGGGGGCCTATGGCTACACCTTC. The complete variable domain, with remaining parts taken from reference TRBV15 and TRBJ1-2, reads DAMVIQNPRYQVTQFGKPVTLSCSQTLNHNVMYWYQQKSSQAPKLLFHYYDKDFNNEADTPDNFQSRRPNTSFCFLDIRSPGLGDTAMYLCATSIRGGAYGYTFGSGTRLTVV.

The rearrangement joins TRBV12-3 or TRBV12-4 to TRBJ2-1; D remains unclear. The ends were cut back, 7 bases at V and 2 bases at J, with 9 bases in the middle. The CDR3 is 13 amino acids. CDR3 DNA sequence: TGTGCCAGCAAGCCTACAGCCTACAATGAGCAGTTCTTC. As protein: CASKPTAYNEQFF.

The rearrangement joins TRBV5-1 to TRBJ2-3; possibly TRBD2 for D (5 bases). Per the germline V gene, CDR1 is SGHRS and CDR2 is YFSETQ. This CDR3 region has 15 residues. V was pared by 0 bases and J by 4 bases, with 12 bases between. CDR3 DNA: TGCGCCAGCAGCTTGGAGGCGGGTTCGGCAGATACGCAGTATTTT. Translated, it gives CASSLEAGSADTQYF.

The CDR3 region has the DNA TGCGCCAGCAGTACGGGACAGGGACCTTCGGCTATTTCACCCCTCCACTTT. Amino acids: CASSTGQGPSAISPLHF. V usage is TRBV10-2 and J usage is TRBJ1-6; TRBD1 matches at 9 bases. With V trimmed by 5 bases and J by 9 bases, 14 bases remained unmatched. This CDR3 contains 17 residues. Germline V gives CDR1 WSHSY, CDR2 SAAADI.

This chain connects TRBV19 to TRBJ2-2; weak D call: TRBD1 (6 bases). Per the germline V gene, CDR1 is LNHDA and CDR2 is SQIVND (reference sequence). This CDR3 is built from 17 residues. The V gene lost 4 bases and the J gene lost 0 bases, with 15 bases spanning the gap. The CDR3 loop reads CASSKWVRTANTGELFF. CDR3 nucleotide sequence: TGTGCCAGTAGTAAGTGGGTTCGGACAGCGAACACCGGGGAGCTGTTTTTT.

This sequence joins TRBV4-3 and TRBJ2-7; D is unclear. Trimming shortened V by 0 bases and J by 3 bases, and 15 bases separated the two germline ends. The CDR3 length is 16 residues. Germline V gene data show CDR1 as LGHNA and CDR2 as YSLEER. The CDR3 sequence is CASSQDVGYRLYEQYF. The CDR3 bases are TGCGCCAGCAGCCAAGATGTGGGTTATAGGCTCTACGAGCAGTACTTC.